The entry below gives a single T cell receptor (beta chain) sequence along with its context. Per the germline V gene, CDR1 is SGHTA and CDR2 is FQGTGA. Trimming stripped 4 bases from V and 7 bases from J, with 11 bases between. The CDR3 length is 13 residues. This sample was included in a study of T cells after somatic rescue of genetic block. The data were produced by immunoSEQ multiplex PCR, yet TCRdb's version contains in-frame clones alone and is incomplete. The data show fewer than 150,000 clones, over 80% seen once. The V and J genes are TRBV7-3 and TRBJ2-1, with D unclear. The clonotype comes from a young woman. The specimen was peripheral blood mononuclear cells (PBMCs). CDR3 nucleotide sequence: TGTGCCAGCAGCTCAAAGATGGGGAATGAGCAGTTCTTC. Translating gives CASSSKMGNEQFF.